This TCR beta chain originates from a study of cytomegalovirus exposure and HLA in healthy donors. General study points: Later analysis suggested links between common viral pathogens and several top significant clusters. Solely CMV serostatus was available to characterize immune exposure.

The primer mix had 60 Vbeta and 13 Jbeta primers. Measured with immunoSEQ multiplex PCR; TCRdb has only the in-frame clones, and not every one. The data hold roughly 80,000 clones, with more than 55% observed a single time. Germline V gene data show CDR1 as SGDLS and CDR2 as YYNGEE. The ends were cut back, 1 base at V and 4 bases at J, with 9 bases in the middle. This CDR3 region has 15 residues. Comments on this clone: As yet, its antigen is unknown.

The sample comprised PBMCs. The rearrangement joins TRBV9 to TRBJ2-6; no clear D gene. This clonotype originated in a man aged 55 to 70 in good health and CMV-seropositive. CDR3 loop: CASSVSHAGANVLTF. The CDR3 region has the DNA TGTGCCAGCAGCGTAAGCCATGCAGGGGCCAACGTCCTGACTTTC.